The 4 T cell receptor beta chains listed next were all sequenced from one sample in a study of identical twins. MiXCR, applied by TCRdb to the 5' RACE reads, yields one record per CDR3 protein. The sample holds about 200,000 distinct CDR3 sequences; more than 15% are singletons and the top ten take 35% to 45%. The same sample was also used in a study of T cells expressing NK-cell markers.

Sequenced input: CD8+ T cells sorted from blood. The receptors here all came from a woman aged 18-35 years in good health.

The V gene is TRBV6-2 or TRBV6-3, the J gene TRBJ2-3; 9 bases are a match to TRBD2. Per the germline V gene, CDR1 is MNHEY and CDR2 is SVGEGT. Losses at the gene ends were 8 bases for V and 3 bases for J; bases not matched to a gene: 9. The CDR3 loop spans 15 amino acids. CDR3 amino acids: CASGISGSFTDTQYF. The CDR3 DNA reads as TGTGCCAGCGGGATTAGCGGGAGCTTTACAGATACGCAGTATTTT.

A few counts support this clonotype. The CDR3 reads CASSSTSGVYNEQFF. CDR3 sequence (DNA): TGTGCCAGCAGTTCCACTAGCGGGGTATACAATGAGCAGTTCTTC. The chain couples TRBV12-3 or TRBV12-4 to TRBJ2-1; TRBD2 matches at 10 bases. With V trimmed by 4 bases and J by 4 bases, 4 bases remained unmatched. This CDR3 is 15 amino acids long.

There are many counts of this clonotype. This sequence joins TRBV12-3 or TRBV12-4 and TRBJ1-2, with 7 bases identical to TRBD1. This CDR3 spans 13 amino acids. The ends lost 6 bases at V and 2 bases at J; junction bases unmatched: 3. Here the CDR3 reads CASRTGSNYGYTF. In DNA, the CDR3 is TGTGCCAGCAGGACAGGGAGCAACTATGGCTACACCTTC.

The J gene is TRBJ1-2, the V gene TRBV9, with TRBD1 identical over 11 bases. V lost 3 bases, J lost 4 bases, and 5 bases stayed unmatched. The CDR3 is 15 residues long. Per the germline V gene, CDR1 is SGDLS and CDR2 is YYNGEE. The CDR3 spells CASSEDRGHSYGYTF. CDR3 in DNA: TGTGCCAGCAGCGAGGACAGGGGGCATAGCTATGGCTACACCTTC.